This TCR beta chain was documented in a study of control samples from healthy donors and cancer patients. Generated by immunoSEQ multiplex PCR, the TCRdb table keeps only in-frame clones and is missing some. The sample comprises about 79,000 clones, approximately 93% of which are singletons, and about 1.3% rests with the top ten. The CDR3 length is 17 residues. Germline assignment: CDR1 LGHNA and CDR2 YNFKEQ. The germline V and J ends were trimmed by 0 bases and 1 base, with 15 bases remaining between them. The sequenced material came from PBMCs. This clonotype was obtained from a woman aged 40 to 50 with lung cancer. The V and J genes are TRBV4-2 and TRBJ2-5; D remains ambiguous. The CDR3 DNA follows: TGTGCCAGCAGCCAAGATTACCCCTTAGGGCCCCAAGAGACCCAGTACTTC. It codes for CASSQDYPLGPQETQYF.